Included here is one TCR beta chain sequence, with context. This entry comes from a study of read filtering for tumor transcriptome and immune sequencing. Study summary: RNA-seq yielded only roughly 75 to 1273 TCR reads, IR-seq about 3.5 to 10.27 million.

This library used approximately 0.4 ug RNA and molecular barcoded adaptors spanning alpha/delta and beta/gamma chains. TCRdb passed the reads through MiXCR, listing each CDR3 protein once. The sample shows around 65,000 distinct CDR3 sequences, approximately 18% of them seen only once. V lost 7 bases to trimming and J lost 1 base; unmatched junction nucleotides: 16. Germline V gene sequence: CDR1 SGHVS, CDR2 FNYEAQ. The CDR3 is made up of 18 amino acids. The V gene is TRBV7-6, the J gene TRBJ2-1; 7 positions match TRBD2. The sequence was collected from a donor older than 35 with multiple myeloma. Sequenced: a population of CD138-negative cells sorted from bone marrow. The DNA for the CDR3 is TGTGCCAGCATACCGGAATCACAGCTTAGCGGGTCCTACAATGAGCAGTTCTTC. Its translation is CASIPESQLSGSYNEQFF.